This T cell receptor (beta chain) was obtained from a study of blood T cell repertoires in COVID-19. Study in general: Both acute and convalescent COVID-19 samples were obtained from the United States, Italy and Spain. The cDNA or gDNA used as material had been derived from T cells, B-cell-depleted T cells, or PBMCs.

Germline V CDR1 and CDR2: LGHDT, YNNKEL (reference sequence). Trimming took 1 base from V and 2 from J; bases not matched to a gene: 3. CDR3 length equals 16 residues. Enrollment of patients from Seattle took place during active infection, with longitudinal follow-up. Original processing notes: How many nucleated cells were present was estimated from reference gene primer amplification. TCRdb keeps only in-frame clones here, not all; method: immunoSEQ multiplex PCR. V and J calls and clone size come straight from that table; D and trimming were deduced from the DNA. The table lists about 180,000 clones, about 81% of them singletons, with approximately 12% in the top ten.

Source material: peripheral blood. The chain employs TRBV3-1 (or the pseudogene TRBV3-2) and TRBJ2-2, with 8 bases matching TRBD2. The TCR was taken from an elderly woman with COVID-19, enrolled during active disease. The CDR3 sequence is CASSQGGGHNTGELFF. CDR3 nucleotides: TGTGCCAGCAGCCAAGGCGGGGGGCACAACACCGGGGAGCTGTTTTTT.